The rows below give T cell receptor beta chains drawn from one sample of a study of metastatic and nonmetastatic thyroid tumors. TCRdb re-called clones from the PCR reads using MiXCR. This sample yields over 30,000 clones, of which about 18% are seen a single time; around 12% belongs to the top ten. Material: blood. Source of these receptors: a male donor with papillary thyroid cancer or a benign thyroid nodule (not recorded which). Some clones in this sample may be carry-over from other donors' samples. Both conserved end residues are part of each CDR3. The D gene is left open where the match is weak. Expanded clones are given a class, and other clones once, few, many or no size at all.

>TRBV11-2|15|-|-|TRBJ1-2
TGTGCCAGCAGCTTCTCCGAGGGGGGCGCGAAGGGCTACACCTTC
CASSFSEGGAKGYTF
>TRBV2|15|many|TRBD2|TRBJ2-2
TGTGCCAGCACCCTACTAGCGGGAGTCCCCGGGGAGCTGTTTTTT
CASTLLAGVPGELFF
>TRBV5-1|18|many|TRBD1|TRBJ1-1
TGCGCCAGCAGCCCCGGATTTGGGACAGGGCTTATGAACACTGAAGCTTTCTTT
CASSPGFGTGLMNTEAFF
>TRBV5-6|15|many|-|TRBJ1-5
TGTGCCAGCAGCTCCAGCAAGGTAGGCAATCAGCCCCAGCATTTT
CASSSSKVGNQPQHF
>TRBV6-1|12|few|TRBD2|TRBJ2-3
TGTGCCAGCATCCCGCAGCGGGGTACGCAGTATTTT
CASIPQRGTQYF
>TRBV6-6|18|medium-sized|TRBD2|TRBJ2-7
TGTGCCAGCAGGGGCGCAGGACTAGCGGCCGCCTTCGGTTACGAGCAGTACTTC
CASRGAGLAAAFGYEQYF
>TRBV15|15|-|-|TRBJ2-4
TGTGCCACCAGCAGAGATATGAGGGGGGAAAACATTCAGTACTTC
CATSRDMRGENIQYF
>TRBV10-2|14|-|-|TRBJ2-2
TGCGCCAGCAGTGAGTCTTGGAACACCGGGGAGCTGTTTTTT
CASSESWNTGELFF
>TRBV12-3/TRBV12-4|16|few|TRBD1|TRBJ2-1
TGTGCCAGCAGGTTAACCGGGACAGTGTTACTCGATGAGCAGTTCTTC
CASRLTGTVLLDEQFF
>TRBV19|16|many|-|TRBJ1-5
TGTGCCAGTAACCGGGACACCCATAAGAGGGGTGAGCCCCAGCATTTT
CASNRDTHKRGEPQHF
>TRBV28|13|-|TRBD2|TRBJ2-7
TGTGCCAGCAGCTTGACTAGCGGGAGCGAGCAGTACTTC
CASSLTSGSEQYF
>TRBV5-1|14|-|-|TRBJ1-5
TGCGCCAGCATCTGCGGGGGGGGCAATCAGCCCCAGCATTTT
CASICGGGNQPQHF
>TRBV7-8|15|many|-|TRBJ2-7
TGTGCCAGCAGCACCCTAACAGGGAGGGACTACGAGCAGTACTTC
CASSTLTGRDYEQYF
>TRBV12-3/TRBV12-4|16|many|-|TRBJ1-5
TGTGCCAGCAGTTTAGCGGGGGGATATAGCAATCAGCCCCAGCATTTT
CASSLAGGYSNQPQHF
>TRBV28|13|medium-sized|-|TRBJ2-1
TGTGCCAGCACCATAATGGGGAGTGGTGAGCAGTTCTTC
CASTIMGSGEQFF
>TRBV28|14|many|-|TRBJ2-3
TGTGCCAGCATTAAGAGCGGACTCACAGATACGCAGTATTTT
CASIKSGLTDTQYF
>TRBV9|16|many|-|TRBJ2-1
TGTGCCAGCAGCGTAGCTTTAGCGCCACAAGACAATGAGCAGTTCTTC
CASSVALAPQDNEQFF
>TRBV10-3|14|-|-|TRBJ1-3
TGTGCCATCACCGGGTCTGTCTCTGGAAACACCATATATTTT
CAITGSVSGNTIYF
>TRBV11-2|13|many|-|TRBJ2-2
TGTGCCAGCAAGCTTATGGGTACCGGGGAGCTGTTTTTT
CASKLMGTGELFF
>TRBV28|14|many|-|TRBJ1-1
TGTGCCAGCAGTTTAGGTGGGAAGGGCACTGAAGCTTTCTTT
CASSLGGKGTEAFF
>TRBV7-3|18|-|TRBD2|TRBJ2-6
TGTGCCAGCAGCTCGGGACTAGCGGGGGAAGCGGGGGCCAACGTCCTGACTTTC
CASSSGLAGEAGANVLTF
>TRBV5-1|12|many|-|TRBJ2-3
TGCGCCAGCAGCTTTAGCACAGATACGCAGTATTTT
CASSFSTDTQYF
>TRBV18|16|many|TRBD1|TRBJ2-7
TGTGCCAGCTCACCAACAGGGGGCTCCGCCAACTACGAGCAGTACTTC
CASSPTGGSANYEQYF
>TRBV10-2|15|few|TRBD2|TRBJ2-7
TGCGCCAGCAGTAAGGGACTAGCGGGAGTGGTTGAGCAGTACTTC
CASSKGLAGVVEQYF
>TRBV6-1|15|many|-|TRBJ2-3
TGTGCCAGCAGCGCAGGGGTTTCCGATACAGATACGCAGTATTTT
CASSAGVSDTDTQYF
>TRBV2|14|many|-|TRBJ1-5
TGTGCCAGCAGTGATTGGTTGGGCGGACAGCCCCAGCATTTT
CASSDWLGGQPQHF
>TRBV27|13|many|-|TRBJ1-1
TGTGCCAGCAGTCAGGGACGGAACACTGAAGCTTTCTTT
CASSQGRNTEAFF
>TRBV7-9|14|many|-|TRBJ2-1
TGTGCCAGCAGCTTGACAGGAGTTAGCAATGAGCAGTTCTTC
CASSLTGVSNEQFF
>TRBV5-1|13|-|-|TRBJ2-5
TGCGCCAGCAGTTCCCTGGGTGGGGAGACCCAGTACTTC
CASSSLGGETQYF
>TRBV28|17|many|-|TRBJ2-2
TGTGCCAGCAGAACCGGGACAACCACGGTCCGGGACGGGGAGCTGTTTTTT
CASRTGTTTVRDGELFF
>TRBV28|14|few|-|TRBJ2-3
TGTGCCAGCCCCCCTGGCAGGGGCGCAGATACGCAGTATTTT
CASPPGRGADTQYF
>TRBV5-1|13|many|TRBD1|TRBJ2-5
TGCGCCAGCAGAGAGGGACAGGTAGAGACCCAGTACTTC
CASREGQVETQYF
>TRBV5-4|15|many|-|TRBJ2-1
TGTGCCAGCAGCTTGGCTAGCAGTTTGTACAATGAGCAGTTCTTC
CASSLASSLYNEQFF
>TRBV6-1|13|-|-|TRBJ2-7
TGTGCCAGCAAAGGAGGCAACTCCTACGAGCAGTACTTC
CASKGGNSYEQYF
>TRBV6-2/TRBV6-3|15|medium-sized|-|TRBJ2-6
TGTGCCAGCAGTTACAGGGGAAGCGGGGCCAACGTCCTGACTTTC
CASSYRGSGANVLTF
>TRBV2|13|many|-|TRBJ1-2
TGTGCAAGCCTCAACCCCGCCAGCTATGGCTACACCTTC
CASLNPASYGYTF
>TRBV6-5|13|-|TRBD2|TRBJ2-5
TGTGCCAGCAGTTTCGGGGGGTCGGAGACCCAGTACTTC
CASSFGGSETQYF
>TRBV28|14|-|TRBD1|TRBJ2-5
TGTGCCAGCACCGGTTGGGACAGGGAAGAGACCCAGTACTTC
CASTGWDREETQYF
>TRBV29-1|14|few|-|TRBJ2-7
TGCAGCGTTGGCGGGAGACAGGGAAGATACGAGCAGTACTTC
CSVGGRQGRYEQYF
>TRBV10-1|12|medium-sized|TRBD1|TRBJ2-7
TGCGCCAGCAGCAGGGACAGCTACGAGCAGTACTTC
CASSRDSYEQYF
>TRBV20-1|16|-|-|TRBJ1-2
TGCAGTGCCCTTGGGACATGCCAAATGGTTTCCTATGGCTACACCTTC
CSALGTCQMVSYGYTF
>TRBV28|14|medium-sized|TRBD1|TRBJ2-7
TGTGCCAGCAGTACCGGACAGGGGGGGGCCGAGCAGTACTTC
CASSTGQGGAEQYF
>TRBV5-1|14|many|-|TRBJ1-1
TGCGCCAGCAGCTTTACAGGCGGGGGTTCTGAAGCTTTCTTT
CASSFTGGGSEAFF